The T cell receptor beta chain under discussion was sequenced for a study of high-grade serous ovarian cancer treatment subgroups. Findings and limits, study-wide: Different patients shared almost no repertoire; same-patient tumors shared about 0.11 to 0.85.

The CDR3 covers 14 residues. The V and J ends lost 3 bases and 4 bases respectively, with 12 bases between them. Germline V gene data show CDR1 as ENHRY and CDR2 as SYGVKD. As for this clone: As yet, its antigen is unknown.

Assay used: immunoSEQ multiplex PCR; TCRdb lists only in-frame clones, some missing. The table includes about 12,000 clones, around 90% detected once. Tumor samples were taken before definitive surgery or chemotherapy. The rearrangement joins TRBV10-3 to TRBJ1-2; tentative D call: TRBD1 (5 bases). Material: tumor tissue. The source of this sequence is a human donor with high-grade serous ovarian cancer. This chain's CDR3 is CAISDRGNPYGYTF. The CDR3 DNA reads as TGTGCCATCAGTGATAGGGGAAACCCCTATGGCTACACCTTC.